Only a few counts were recorded for the clone carrying this T cell receptor (beta chain). Antigen specificity is unknown. The data are from a study of OX40 agonist ivuxolimab in advanced cancers. Study details: Enrollees could have had prior anti-PD-1, anti-PD-L1 or anti-CTLA-4 therapy, which 40% to 45% had received. Study-wide points: Circulating CD4+ and CD8+ T cells showed clonal expansion by week 6 at 0.1 to 3.0 mg/kg. Normalized expansion of T-cell clones was also low for some nonresponders. Relatively little clonal expansion, among the lowest observed, appeared in partial responders at 0.1-3.0 mg/kg.

From germline, CDR1 is MNHNY and CDR2 SVGAGI (reference sequence). The CDR3 length is 15 residues. Unmatched junction bases numbered 5, after V lost 2 bases and J lost 5 bases. The table came from immunoSEQ multiplex PCR; TCRdb's copy has only in-frame clones and leaves some out. The table includes more than 35,000 clones, about 89% detected once. This sequence was found in an adult with an advanced solid tumor such as melanoma, head and neck, liver or kidney cancer. The sequencing here drew on CD4+ or CD8+ T cells sorted from blood, taken in a trial of the OX40 agonist ivuxolimab. The V and J genes are TRBV6-6 and TRBJ2-7; TRBD1 matches 11 bases. The CDR3 loop is CASSYQEGQGDEQYF. The CDR3 DNA reads TGTGCCAGCAGTTACCAAGAGGGACAGGGGGACGAGCAGTACTTC.